These 28 T cell receptor beta chains were all obtained from the same sample, sequenced in a study of graft-versus-host responses after intestinal transplantation. Sequencing used immunoSEQ multiplex PCR; TCRdb keeps in-frame clones, though not all of them. The sample shows tens of thousands of clones, 90% of them seen only once. No antigen has been identified for these receptors. The source was unstimulated CD8+ T cells sorted from spleen or lymph node cells, collected before transplant. These receptors were collected from a human donor who was the organ donor for an intestinal transplant.

V and J are TRBV7-9 and TRBJ2-4; possible D gene TRBD2, 5 bases. Looked up from germline, CDR1 is SEHNR and CDR2 is FQNEAQ (reference sequence). V lost 3 bases and J 5 bases, leaving 14 bases between the germline ends. The CDR3 loop spans 15 amino acids. CDR3 sequence: CASSFSVPFENIQYF. The CDR3 nucleotides are TGTGCCAGCAGCTTTAGCGTTCCCTTTGAAAACATTCAGTACTTC.

The rearrangement joins TRBV28 to TRBJ1-2, with 7 bases aligning to TRBD1. The CDR3 contains 15 residues. V was pared by 2 bases and J by 4 bases, with 7 bases of the junction left unmatched. Germline loops: CDR1 MDHEN, CDR2 SYDVKM. The CDR3 bases are TGTGCCAGCAGTTTAGGAGGGGACAGCTCCTATGGCTACACCTTC. This translates into CASSLGGDSSYGYTF.

The chain joins TRBV19 to TRBJ1-2; D perhaps matches TRBD1 (5 bases). V was clipped by 3 bases and J by 5 bases, with 10 bases between them. Germline lookup yields CDR1 LNHDA and CDR2 SQIVND (reference sequence). The CDR3 is 13 amino acids. DNA of the CDR3: TGTGCCAGTAGTATGGGGCTGACTTATGGCTACACCTTC. It translates to CASSMGLTYGYTF.

V gene TRBV23-1 combines with J gene TRBJ2-5; D is unclear. TRBV23-1 is recorded as an ORF, its role being uncertain. Between the trimmed V and J ends, which lost 4 bases and 5 bases, there was a span of 11 bases. This CDR3 region has 13 residues. This chain's CDR3 is CASSRQVAETQYF. The DNA of the CDR3 is TGCGCCAGCAGTCGTCAGGTTGCGGAGACCCAGTACTTC.

The chain recombines TRBV7-8 with TRBJ2-7; the match to TRBD2 covers 10 bases. The CDR3 covers 19 residues. Germline V gives CDR1 SGHVS, CDR2 FQNEAQ. CDR3 in DNA: TGTGCCAGCAGCTCGGAGCGGGGGGGAAATCGCCCGTTCTCCTCCGAGCAGTACGTC. Translating gives CASSSERGGNRPFSSEQYV.

The CDR3 DNA reads as TGTGCCAGCAGTTCAGGGGCTGAAGCTTTCTTT. It translates to CASSSGAEAFF. This rearrangement joins TRBV27 to TRBJ1-1; possible D gene TRBD1, 6 bases. V was cut by 4 bases and J by 6 bases, with 6 bases left in between. The CDR3 runs 11 residues. Germline V gene data show CDR1 as MNHEY and CDR2 as SMNVEV (reference sequence).

In this sample, this clone turned up once. V usage is TRBV5-6 and J usage is TRBJ1-4, with 7 bases that match TRBD1. The CDR3 runs to 15 residues. Germline trimming cut 3 bases from V and 5 bases from J; bases unmatched to any gene: 7. Germline V gene lookup returns CDR1 SGHDT and CDR2 YYEEEE. The CDR3 DNA sequence: TGTGCCAGCAGCTCTCAGGGGGAGATAAATGAAAAACTGTTTTTT. Its translation: CASSSQGEINEKLFF.

The V and J genes are TRBV7-6 and TRBJ2-7, with TRBD1 matching over 7 bases. J lost 5 bases, V lost 5 bases, and 9 bases had no gene match. The CDR3 is 14 residues long. Germline-derived CDR1 and CDR2 are SGHVS and FNYEAQ. CDR3 sequence (DNA): TGTGCCAGCAGCCCGGCAGGGGGTTTTAACGAGCAGTACGTC. Translated: CASSPAGGFNEQYV.

This chain uses TRBV7-9 with TRBJ1-5; D is undetermined. V was trimmed by 1 base and J by 5 bases, leaving 6 bases between them. The CDR3 extends over 13 amino acids. Germline CDR1 SEHNR, CDR2 FQNEAQ (reference sequence). The CDR3 region is CASSLVGDQPQHF. The CDR3 DNA sequence: TGTGCCAGCAGCTTAGTAGGAGATCAGCCCCAGCATTTT.

This rearrangement joins TRBV27 to TRBJ2-1; 8 bases line up with TRBD1. Germline CDR1 and CDR2: MNHEY and SMNVEV (reference sequence). The CDR3 loop spans 14 amino acids. V was clipped by 5 bases and J by 8 bases; unmatched bases: 8. Here the CDR3 DNA reads TGTGCCAGCAGTCCGGGACAGGCAAGGCATGAGCAGTTCTTC. Amino acid sequence: CASSPGQARHEQFF.

The table lists this clone with a count of one. The chain recombines TRBV25-1 with TRBJ2-7, with D maybe TRBD2 (5 bases). Germline values: CDR1 MGHDK, CDR2 SYGVNS. The CDR3 is 11 amino acids. Trimming cost V 8 bases and J 3 bases, with 8 bases left between them. This CDR3 is CASVGDYEQYV. The CDR3, as DNA: TGTGCCAGCGTGGGAGACTACGAGCAGTACGTC.

The V gene is TRBV7-6, the J gene TRBJ2-3, with 10 bases aligning to TRBD2. Losses at the gene ends were 6 bases for V and 14 bases for J; bases not matched to a gene: 23. CDR3 length: 17 residues. Germline assignment: CDR1 SGHVS and CDR2 FNYEAQ. In DNA, the CDR3 is TGTGCCAGCAGTTATAACGAGGGGCCTAGCGGGGGCTCATATTGGTATTTT. This codes for CASSYNEGPSGGSYWYF.

J is TRBJ1-1 and V is TRBV5-4, with 7 positions matching TRBD1. V lost 0 bases and J lost 5; bases outside the gene matches: 7. CDR3 size: 15 residues. From germline, CDR1 is SGHNT and CDR2 YYREEE (reference sequence). CDR3: CASSLVEGARTEAFF. CDR3 sequence (DNA): TGTGCCAGCAGCTTGGTTGAGGGGGCGAGGACTGAAGCTTTCTTT. The variable domain in full, with the rest retrieved from reference TRBV5-4 and TRBJ1-1, is ETGVTQSPTHLIKTRGQQVTLRCSSQSGHNTVSWYQQALGQGPQFIFQYYREEENGRGNFPPRFSGLQFPNYSSELNVNALELDDSALYLCASSLVEGARTEAFFGQGTRLTVV.

This chain uses TRBV10-3 with TRBJ1-1; no clear D gene. CDR1 ENHRY and CDR2 SYGVKD come from the germline V gene. Trimming removed 6 bases from V and 5 bases from J, with 13 bases in between. The CDR3 is 13 residues long. The CDR3 loop is CAIRRESVTEAFF. The CDR3 DNA reads as TGTGCCATCAGAAGGGAGTCCGTAACTGAAGCTTTCTTT.

The chain carries TRBV27 and TRBJ2-1; 7 bases fit TRBD2. Germline V gene sequence: CDR1 MNHEY, CDR2 SMNVEV (reference sequence). The V segment lost 5 bases and the J segment 2 bases; nucleotides outside the gene matches: 9. This CDR3 comprises 16 residues. The CDR3 region has the DNA TGTGCCAGCAGTGATCCCCCGGGAGGCCCCTACAATGAGCAGTTCTTC. It is translated as CASSDPPGGPYNEQFF.

The chain is built from TRBV27 and TRBJ2-5; the match to TRBD1 covers 7 bases. Trimming removed 3 bases from V and 1 base from J; junction bases left unmatched: 5. Germline values: CDR1 MNHEY, CDR2 SMNVEV (reference sequence). The CDR3 is made up of 15 amino acids. CDR3 loop: CASSFLTGPQETQYF. CDR3 coding DNA: TGTGCCAGCAGTTTCCTGACAGGGCCCCAAGAGACCCAGTACTTC.

The V call is TRBV27, the J call TRBJ2-5, with D possibly matching TRBD2 (6 bases). Trimming removed 2 bases from V and 1 base from J, with 17 bases in between. The CDR3 loop spans 17 amino acids. Looked up from germline, CDR1 is MNHEY and CDR2 is SMNVEV (reference sequence). The CDR3 is CASSLNGGRRVQETQYF. CDR3 nucleotide sequence: TGTGCCAGCAGTTTAAACGGGGGTAGGCGGGTCCAAGAGACCCAGTACTTC.

This rearrangement joins TRBV4-1 to TRBJ1-6; D is perhaps TRBD1 (5 bases). This CDR3 region has 17 residues. Germline CDR1 and CDR2: MGHRA and YSYEKL. V lost 3 bases, J lost 7 bases, and 19 bases lay in between. CDR3 DNA: TGCGCCAGCAGCCATGATACTACAGGTTACAAAAATTCACCCCTCCACTTT. Protein sequence: CASSHDTTGYKNSPLHF.

The chain recombines TRBV29-1 with TRBJ2-7; 9 bases map to TRBD2. Germline CDR1 is SQVTM and CDR2 is ANQGSEA. This CDR3 contains 13 residues. After removal of 2 bases from V and 4 bases from J, the junction contained 3 bases not matched to a gene. CDR3 protein: CSVELAGTYEQYV. CDR3 in DNA: TGCAGCGTTGAACTAGCGGGGACTTACGAGCAGTACGTC.

Only one count was recorded for this clone. This CDR3 is CASSGQGLTEAFF. As DNA, the CDR3 is TGCGCCAGCAGCGGTCAGGGACTCACTGAAGCTTTCTTT. The chain joins TRBV4-1 to TRBJ1-1; D is perhaps TRBD1 (5 bases). The CDR3 is 13 residues long. V was clipped by 5 bases and J by 4 bases, with 11 bases between them. Germline lookup yields CDR1 MGHRA and CDR2 YSYEKL.

The chain carries TRBV6-6 and TRBJ1-2; a possible D gene is TRBD1 (6 bases). V was trimmed by 5 bases and J by 8 bases, leaving 21 bases between them. Germline CDR1 MNHNY, CDR2 SVGAGI (reference sequence). CDR3 length equals 15 residues. The chain's CDR3 is CASSQRGQNFYGYTF. CDR3 in DNA: TGTGCCAGCAGTCAGCGCGGACAGAACTTCTACGGCTACACCTTC.

The V gene is TRBV14, the J gene TRBJ2-2, with 10 bases lining up with TRBD1. From germline, CDR1 is SGHDN and CDR2 FVKESK. The V and J ends lost 1 base and 8 bases, in that order; junction bases with no gene match: 7. CDR3 length: 16 residues. Here the CDR3 DNA reads TGTGCCAGCAGCCAAGGTTCCGGGACAGGGGTAGGGGAGCTGTTTTTT. Amino acids: CASSQGSGTGVGELFF.

At least ten counts were recorded for this clone. The rearrangement uses TRBV6-5 and TRBJ2-1; 7 bases agree with TRBD2. There are 15 residues in the CDR3. With 4 bases clipped from V and 3 bases from J, the junction kept 6 bases outside the gene matches. The V gene's germline CDR1 is MNHEY and CDR2 SVGAGI. The DNA of the CDR3 is TGTGCCAGCAGTTCGATCGGGGGGAACTACAATGAGCAGTTCTTC. It is translated as CASSSIGGNYNEQFF.

This clone has just one count. One end of the junction is discordant with germline, which a read error may explain. This chain links TRBV13 with TRBJ2-5; D is uncertain. Germline CDR1 is PRHDT and CDR2 is FYEKMQ (reference sequence). There are 14 residues in the CDR3. The CDR3 DNA reads as TGTGCCAGCAGCTTAGGTAGTACACCAGAGGCCCAGTACTTC. Encoded protein: CASSLGSTPEAQYF.

This clone was observed once. This chain uses TRBV7-9 with TRBJ1-1; 10 positions agree with TRBD1. Per the germline V gene, CDR1 is SEHNR and CDR2 is FQNEAQ (reference sequence). The CDR3 is 18 residues long. The V segment lost 4 bases and the J segment 1 base; nucleotides outside the gene matches: 12. The CDR3 DNA reads as TGTGCCAGCAGCTCAGGGACAGGGGTTGTGGAGGGGAACACTGAAGCTTTCTTT. It translates to CASSSGTGVVEGNTEAFF.

A single count supports this clone. This chain connects TRBV2 to TRBJ2-1, with 8 bases lining up with TRBD2. V gave up 7 bases and J gave up 6 bases; unmatched junction bases: 14. The CDR3 extends over 16 amino acids. CDR1 and CDR2 (germline): SNHLY, FYNNEI. CDR3 region: CASISSGGAAFNEQFF. As DNA, the CDR3 is TGTGCCAGCATATCGTCCGGGGGGGCCGCTTTCAATGAGCAGTTCTTC.

J is TRBJ1-4 and V is TRBV7-9; D remains unclear. From germline, CDR1 is SEHNR and CDR2 FQNEAQ (reference sequence). The CDR3 is 17 residues long. Trimming took off 2 bases at V and 6 bases at J, with 19 bases between the two ends. CDR3 protein: CASSLFGLSEEDEKLFF. The CDR3 region has the DNA TGTGCCAGCAGCTTATTCGGACTGTCGGAGGAGGATGAAAAACTGTTTTTT.

V usage is TRBV6-4 and J usage is TRBJ2-2, with a possible D match to TRBD1 (5 bases). Between the trimmed V and J ends, which lost 2 bases and 4 bases, there was a span of 11 bases. This CDR3 is built from 15 residues. In germline, CDR1 is MRHNA, CDR2 SNTAGT. This chain's CDR3 is CASSDGQGGTGELFF. CDR3 DNA sequence: TGTGCCAGCAGTGACGGGCAGGGTGGCACCGGGGAGCTGTTTTTT.